This T cell receptor (beta chain) was profiled in a study of Graves' ophthalmopathy and Graves' hyperthyroidism. Overall study context: Peripheral blood (taken before any treatment) was collected at initial diagnosis.

Amplification targeted the TCR beta CDR3 regions, with RNA transcripts as the source material. RT-PCR with HTBI primers came first, then second-round multiplex PCR. TCRdb itself ran the multiplex PCR reads through MiXCR, one entry per CDR3 protein. The sample has about 210,000 distinct CDR3 sequences, 29% seen once. On this clonotype: The target antigen is unknown.

J lost 3 bases, V lost 2 bases, and 2 bases had no gene match. The CDR3 has 15 residues. CDR1 and CDR2 from the germline V gene are KGHDR and SFDVKD. Broader study findings: Blood also contained most of the expanded thyroid clonotypes above 0.001 frequency.

Ophthalmopathy was moderately-to-severely active, CAS at least 3, NOSPECS at least 4, lasting under 3 months. A diagnosis was made from clinical symptoms together with serum thyroxine, TRAb, thyroid ultrasound and orbital computed tomography. The chain uses TRBV24-1 and TRBJ1-2, with TRBD1 matching 10 bases. This TCR was sampled from a man over 45 with Graves' ophthalmopathy. The source material was peripheral blood. CDR3 in DNA: TGTGCCACCAGTGATTCCGGGACAGGGGACTATGGCTACACCTTC. It encodes CATSDSGTGDYGYTF.